This T cell receptor beta chain was recorded in a study of shared clonotypes between healthy human individuals. Study information: Each donor's CD8 memory used one plate, CD8 naive two, each CD4 subset three. Findings and limits, study-wide: What naive subsets generally showed was a larger estimated richness than memory subsets showed.

The germline CDR1 and CDR2 sequences are MDHEN and SYDVKM. This CDR3 is 15 amino acids long. V was clipped by 5 bases and J by 8 bases, with 18 bases between them. This clone was counted ten times or more. Its antigen remains unidentified. In the study's own analysis: Junction-only sequences without quality scores came from ImmunoSEQ, so filtering differed. TCRdb keeps only in-frame clones here, not all; method: immunoSEQ multiplex PCR. From that table come the V and J calls and clone size; the DNA was used to work out D and trimming. The data hold roughly 1 million clones, with 65% to 80% observed a single time.

Sequenced sample: memory CD4+ T cells sorted from blood. Subset noted: CD45RA-negative fraction. The rearrangement joins TRBV28 to TRBJ1-4; D unclear. The receptor was isolated from a young man in good health. The CDR3 nucleotides read TGTGCCAGCAGTCCCCCGGGCGGGCTAAGAGAAAAACTGTTTTTT. Translation: CASSPPGGLREKLFF.